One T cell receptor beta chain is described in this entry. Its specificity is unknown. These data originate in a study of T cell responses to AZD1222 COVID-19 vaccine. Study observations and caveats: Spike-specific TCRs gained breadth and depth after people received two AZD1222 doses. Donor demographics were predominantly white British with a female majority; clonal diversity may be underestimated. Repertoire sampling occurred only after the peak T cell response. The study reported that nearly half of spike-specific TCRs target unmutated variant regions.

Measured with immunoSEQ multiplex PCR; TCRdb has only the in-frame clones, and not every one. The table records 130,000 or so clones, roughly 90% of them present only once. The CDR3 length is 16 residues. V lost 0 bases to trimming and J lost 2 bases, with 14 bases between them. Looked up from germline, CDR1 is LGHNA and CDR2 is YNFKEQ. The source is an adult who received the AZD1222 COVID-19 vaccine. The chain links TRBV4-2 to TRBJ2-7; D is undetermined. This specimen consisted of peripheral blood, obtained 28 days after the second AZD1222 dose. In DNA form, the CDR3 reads TGTGCCAGCAGCCAAGATCAGGAGCTCCCTCCCTACGAGCAGTACTTC. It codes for CASSQDQELPPYEQYF.